The T cell receptor beta chain under discussion was sequenced for a study of blood T cell repertoires in COVID-19. V was trimmed by 5 bases and J by 14 bases, leaving 19 bases between them. CDR3 length: 13 amino acids. Assay used: immunoSEQ multiplex PCR; TCRdb lists only in-frame clones, some missing. The table includes some 250,000 clones, about nine tenths detected once. V and J are TRBV12-3 or TRBV12-4 and TRBJ2-1, with D maybe TRBD1 (5 bases). Sequencing input: PBMCs or T cells enriched from blood (not recorded which). This TCR derives from a man aged 18 to 30 who had recovered from COVID-19. As DNA, the CDR3 is TGTGCCAGCAGTCCCTATGTCCAGGGTGTTGAGTTCTTC. It is translated as CASSPYVQGVEFF.